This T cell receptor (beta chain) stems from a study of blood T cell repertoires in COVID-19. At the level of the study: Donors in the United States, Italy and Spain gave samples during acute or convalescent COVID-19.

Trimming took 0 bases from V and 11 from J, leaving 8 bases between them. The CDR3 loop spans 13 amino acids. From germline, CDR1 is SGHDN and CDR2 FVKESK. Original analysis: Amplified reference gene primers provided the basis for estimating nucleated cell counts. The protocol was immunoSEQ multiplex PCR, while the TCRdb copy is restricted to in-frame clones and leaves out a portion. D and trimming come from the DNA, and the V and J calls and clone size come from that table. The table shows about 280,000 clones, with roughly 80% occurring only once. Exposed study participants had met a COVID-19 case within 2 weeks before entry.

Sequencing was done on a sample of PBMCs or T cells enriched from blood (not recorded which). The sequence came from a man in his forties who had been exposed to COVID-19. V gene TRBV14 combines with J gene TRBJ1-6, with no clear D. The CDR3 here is CASSQEFAAPLHF. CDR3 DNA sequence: TGTGCCAGCAGCCAAGAGTTCGCAGCACCCCTCCACTTT.